A single sample gave rise to the 26 T cell receptor beta chains below, sequenced in a study of blood T cell repertoires in COVID-19. Only in-frame clones appear in the TCRdb table, and some are missing; sequencing was by immunoSEQ multiplex PCR. Among over 200,000 clones listed, about 90% were seen once. The material sequenced was peripheral blood. The receptor set was obtained from a middle-aged man with active or convalescent COVID-19.

The CDR3 sequence: CASSESETGGLYGYTF. The CDR3 region has the DNA TGTGCCAGCAGTGAATCGGAGACAGGGGGCCTGTATGGCTACACCTTC. The rearrangement joins TRBV6-1 to TRBJ1-2; TRBD1 matches 10 bases. Trimming took 2 bases from V and 5 from J; bases not matched to a gene: 8. Per the germline V gene, CDR1 is MNHNS and CDR2 is SASEGT. The CDR3 has 16 residues.

This chain links TRBV6-6 with TRBJ2-3; maybe TRBD2 (5 bases). Germline-derived CDR1 and CDR2 are MNHNY and SVGAGI (reference sequence). Between the trimmed V and J ends, which lost 4 bases and 5 bases, there was a span of 10 bases. The CDR3 contains 13 residues. The CDR3 bases are TGTGCCAGCAGTTTTTTAGGAGGAGATACGCAGTATTTT. Translated, it gives CASSFLGGDTQYF.

The chain has TRBV5-1 and TRBJ2-2; D possibly corresponds to TRBD1 (6 bases). Germline loops: CDR1 SGHRS, CDR2 YFSETQ. The V end was cut by 0 bases, the J end by 4 bases, with 10 bases between. This CDR3 is built from 15 residues. The CDR3 DNA reads as TGCGCCAGCAGCTTGGCAGGGGATACCACCGGGGAGCTGTTTTTT. Its protein is CASSLAGDTTGELFF.

This clone was counted once. This sequence joins TRBV6-2 or TRBV6-3 and TRBJ1-2; TRBD1 aligns across 7 bases. The germline CDR1 and CDR2 sequences are MNHEY and SVGEGT. The CDR3 runs 15 residues. Unmatched junction bases numbered 12, after V lost 6 bases and J lost 5 bases. CDR3: CASSKGQAEGYGYTF. The CDR3 nucleotides are TGTGCCAGCAGCAAAGGACAGGCCGAGGGGTATGGCTACACCTTC.

This clone has only a few counts. The J gene is TRBJ1-3, the V gene TRBV11-2, with D tentatively TRBD1 (5 bases). CDR1 is SGHAT and CDR2 is FQNNGV in the germline V gene. This CDR3 is 15 amino acids long. The V end lost 5 bases, the J end lost 0 bases, and 11 bases lay between the germline ends. This CDR3 reads CASSPTGVSGNTIYF. CDR3 DNA sequence: TGTGCCAGCAGCCCCACGGGGGTCTCTGGAAACACCATATATTTT.

V gene TRBV19 combines with J gene TRBJ1-2; 8 bases are shared with TRBD1. Losses at the gene ends were 10 bases for V and 4 bases for J; bases not matched to a gene: 8. Per the germline V gene, CDR1 is LNHDA and CDR2 is SQIVND (reference sequence). The length of the CDR3 is 13 residues. In DNA, the CDR3 is TGTGCCACCCGCAGGGGGCATGTCTATGGCTACACCTTC. Translating it yields CATRRGHVYGYTF.

This clone occurred a few times. This same CDR3 is encoded by further DNA sequences in the sample. This rearrangement joins TRBV18 to TRBJ2-5; 8 nucleotides align to TRBD1. V trimming: 2 bases; J trimming: 5 bases; junction bases outside the gene matches: 7. CDR3 length equals 15 residues. Germline V gives CDR1 KGHSH, CDR2 LQKENI. CDR3 protein: CASSPTGQGRETQYF. In DNA, the CDR3 is TGTGCCAGCTCACCAACAGGACAGGGAAGGGAGACCCAGTACTTC.

The CDR3 region is CASSQDWGGPGSGYTF. The DNA of the CDR3 is TGTGCCAGCAGCCAAGATTGGGGGGGTCCTGGGAGCGGCTACACCTTC. J is TRBJ1-2 and V is TRBV3-1 (or the pseudogene TRBV3-2); D may be TRBD1 (5 bases). Germline V gives CDR1 LGHDT, CDR2 YNNKEL (reference sequence). The CDR3 extends over 16 amino acids. Trimming pared 0 bases from V and 8 bases from J, leaving 19 bases between.

This clone appeared a single time. This chain uses TRBV11-3 with TRBJ1-1; possible D gene TRBD1, 5 bases. Per the germline V gene, CDR1 is SGHNT and CDR2 is YENEEA. The CDR3 spans 13 residues. V lost 3 bases to trimming and J lost 7 bases, with 12 bases between them. The CDR3: CASSFQGWGEAFF. As DNA, the CDR3 is TGTGCCAGCAGCTTCCAGGGTTGGGGTGAAGCTTTCTTT.

The chain links TRBV7-9 to TRBJ2-1; 10 bases fit TRBD1. CDR3 length: 16 amino acids. J gave up 3 bases and V 5 bases, and 7 bases lay outside the gene matches. Germline V gene lookup returns CDR1 SEHNR and CDR2 FQNEAQ (reference sequence). The DNA of the CDR3 is TGTGCCAGCAGCAGCGACGACAGGGGGCTCTACAATGAGCAGTTCTTC. As protein: CASSSDDRGLYNEQFF.

This rearrangement joins TRBV2 to TRBJ1-2; tentative D call: TRBD1 (6 bases). Trimming took 6 bases from V and 2 from J, leaving 16 bases between them. The length of the CDR3 is 15 residues. The germline gives CDR1 SNHLY, CDR2 FYNNEI. CDR3 protein: CASRQGQPTNYGYTF. The DNA for the CDR3 is TGTGCCAGCAGACAAGGACAGCCGACAAACTATGGCTACACCTTC.

This clone has only one observation. This chain links TRBV29-1 with TRBJ2-1; 12 bases align to TRBD2. Germline assignment: CDR1 SQVTM and CDR2 ANQGSEA. V gave up 3 bases and J gave up 6 bases; unmatched junction bases: 6. CDR3 length equals 15 residues. CDR3 DNA sequence: TGCAGCGTTGACCTGGCTAGCGGGGGGGTCAATGAGCAGTTCTTC. Translation: CSVDLASGGVNEQFF.

The chain uses TRBV23-1 and TRBJ2-7; possibly TRBD2 for D (5 bases). TRBV23-1 is flagged as an ORF with uncertain function. V lost 0 bases, J lost 6 bases, and 9 bases lay in between. CDR3 length: 13 amino acids. The CDR3 sequence: CASSQSEAGEQYF. CDR3 nucleotide sequence: TGCGCCAGCAGTCAATCGGAGGCGGGCGAGCAGTACTTC.

This chain joins TRBV11-3 and TRBJ2-1; 11 bases agree with TRBD2. The CDR3 contains 15 residues. Germline V lookup: CDR1 SGHNT, CDR2 YENEEA. V was clipped by 5 bases and J by 3 bases; unmatched bases: 3. As DNA, the CDR3 is TGTGCCAGCAGCCTAGCGGGGGGAGTCTACAATGAGCAGTTCTTC. It codes for CASSLAGGVYNEQFF.

The V gene is TRBV5-8, the J gene TRBJ1-1; maybe TRBD1 (6 bases). Germline CDR1 is SGHTS and CDR2 is YDEGEE. This CDR3 region has 15 residues. V was trimmed by 2 bases and J by 0 bases, leaving 11 bases between them. The CDR3 here is CASSLGTGMNTEAFF. The CDR3 coding sequence is TGTGCCAGCAGCTTAGGTACAGGGATGAACACTGAAGCTTTCTTT. Full variable domain (missing parts from reference TRBV5-8 and TRBJ1-1): EAGVTQSPTHLIKTRGQQATLRCSPISGHTSVYWYQQALGLGLQFLLWYDEGEERNRGNFPPRFSGRQFPNYSSELNVNALELEDSALYLCASSLGTGMNTEAFFGQGTRLTVV.

This clone was seen a handful of times. The chain carries TRBV6-5 and TRBJ1-2; D is undetermined. CDR1 is MNHEY, CDR2 SVGAGI, per germline. The CDR3 loop spans 13 amino acids. The V gene lost 2 bases and the J gene lost 4 bases, with 8 bases spanning the gap. The CDR3, as DNA: TGTGCCAGCAGTTACGCGGCCTCCTATGGCTACACCTTC. It translates to CASSYAASYGYTF.

The chain carries TRBV29-1 and TRBJ2-5, with 7 bases lining up with TRBD2. CDR1 SQVTM and CDR2 ANQGSEA come from the germline V gene. The CDR3 spans 13 residues. Trimming cost V 6 bases and J 1 base; bases outside gene matches: 5. The CDR3 loop reads CSVSSGVQETQYF. The CDR3 coding sequence is TGCAGCGTGTCGAGCGGGGTCCAAGAGACCCAGTACTTC.

This chain's CDR3 is CASSSTGYTYNSPLHF. The CDR3 coding sequence is TGTGCCAGCAGCTCAACAGGGTACACCTATAATTCACCCCTCCACTTT. The rearrangement uses TRBV7-8 and TRBJ1-6; D is possibly TRBD1 (6 bases). Trimming pared 4 bases from V and 2 bases from J, leaving 12 bases between. The germline V gene encodes CDR1 SGHVS and CDR2 FQNEAQ. CDR3 size: 16 residues.

This chain joins TRBV19 and TRBJ2-1, with 9 positions matching TRBD1. Germline CDR1 is LNHDA and CDR2 is SQIVND (reference sequence). The ends lost 6 bases at V and 3 bases at J; junction bases unmatched: 15. The CDR3 loop spans 18 amino acids. CDR3 in amino acids: CASSRTPSTGQGYNEQFF. The CDR3 DNA reads TGTGCCAGTAGCCGAACCCCTAGCACGGGACAGGGCTACAATGAGCAGTTCTTC.

The chain joins TRBV27 to TRBJ2-5; 8 positions agree with TRBD1. The V and J ends lost 6 bases and 3 bases, in that order; junction bases with no gene match: 3. The CDR3 loop spans 13 amino acids. CDR1 and CDR2 from the germline V gene are MNHEY and SMNVEV (reference sequence). CDR3 residues: CASSLTGEETQYF. CDR3 bases: TGTGCCAGCAGCCTGACAGGGGAAGAGACCCAGTACTTC.

This sequence joins TRBV3-1 (or the pseudogene TRBV3-2) and TRBJ2-1, with TRBD2 matching over 12 bases. The J segment lost 0 bases and the V segment lost 4 bases, leaving 13 bases of the junction unmatched. In germline, CDR1 is LGHDT, CDR2 YNNKEL (reference sequence). CDR3 length equals 20 residues. Here the CDR3 DNA reads TGTGCCAGCAGCCCCAGTCTCCTAGCGGGAGGGATGAGCTCCTACAATGAGCAGTTCTTC. Protein: CASSPSLLAGGMSSYNEQFF.

DNA of the CDR3: TGTGCCAGCAGTTTCGGCGCAGGGGAGCACGAGCAGTACTTC. Its protein is CASSFGAGEHEQYF. J is TRBJ2-7 and V is TRBV28, with D tentatively TRBD1 (6 bases). Trimming removed 3 bases from V and 5 bases from J, with 14 bases in between. The CDR3 has 14 residues. Germline assignment: CDR1 MDHEN and CDR2 SYDVKM.

The V call is TRBV5-4, the J call TRBJ2-3, with D unclear. The CDR3 extends over 16 amino acids. The V gene's germline CDR1 is SGHNT and CDR2 YYREEE (reference sequence). Trimming took off 4 bases at V and 0 bases at J, with 15 bases between the two ends. The CDR3 here is CASSLDGSPSTDTQYF. The CDR3 DNA sequence: TGTGCCAGCAGCCTGGATGGCTCACCAAGCACAGATACGCAGTATTTT.

The chain combines TRBV5-1 with TRBJ1-2; D might be TRBD1 (6 bases). V was shortened by 0 bases and J by 3 bases, with 9 bases between the two germline ends. Per germline, CDR1 SGHRS and CDR2 YFSETQ. This CDR3 has 14 amino acids. The CDR3 is CASSLGAGDYGYTF. As DNA, the CDR3 is TGCGCCAGCAGCTTGGGTGCAGGGGACTATGGCTACACCTTC.

This chain uses TRBV18 with TRBJ1-1, with D possibly TRBD1 on 5 matching bases. Germline assignment: CDR1 KGHSH and CDR2 LQKENI. The CDR3 runs 16 residues. The V end was cut by 0 bases, the J end by 3 bases, with 14 bases between. In nucleotides, the CDR3 is TGTGCCAGCTCACCACCAAGTAGTAGGGGTGACACTGAAGCTTTCTTT. Its protein product is CASSPPSSRGDTEAFF.

V usage is TRBV27 and J usage is TRBJ2-5; the D is unclear. V shed 6 bases and J shed 3 bases, with 11 bases lying between them. Germline V lookup: CDR1 MNHEY, CDR2 SMNVEV (reference sequence). This CDR3 has 13 amino acids. The CDR3 DNA is TGTGCCAGCAGCCCAGGCTCGGAAGAGACCCAGTACTTC. It encodes CASSPGSEETQYF.